This is a list of T cell receptor beta chains from one sample in a study of T cell changes during pregnancy in multiple sclerosis. Profiling relied on immunoSEQ multiplex PCR, and the TCRdb table lists in-frame clones only, not all of them. The sample has tens of thousands of clones, 93% seen once. The input for sequencing was peripheral blood, taken in the second trimester of pregnancy. These receptors originate from a female donor with multiple sclerosis, enrolled in a pregnancy study. CDR3s include the opening cysteine and the closing phenylalanine or tryptophan. The order of the fields is V gene, J gene, D gene, clone size, CDR3 DNA, CDR3 protein. A D gene is named only where the DNA matches it firmly. Rows may omit the clone size; those that give it use once, few, many or a size class.

v_gene: TRBV19
j_gene: TRBJ1-4
d_gene: .
abundance: .
CDR3nt: TGTGCCAGTAGTATCCAGGGTAGTGAAAAACTGTTTTTT
CDR3aa: CASSIQGSEKLFF

v_gene: TRBV6-5
j_gene: TRBJ2-7
d_gene: TRBD1
abundance: .
CDR3nt: TGTGCCAGCAGCCCGGACAGGGACAGGTGGTCCGAGCAGTACTTC
CDR3aa: CASSPDRDRWSEQYF

v_gene: TRBV2
j_gene: TRBJ1-5
d_gene: .
abundance: .
CDR3nt: TGTGCCAGCAGTGAAAGGGCACCGCGGGGCAATCAGCCCCAGCATTTT
CDR3aa: CASSERAPRGNQPQHF

v_gene: TRBV5-6
j_gene: TRBJ1-5
d_gene: .
abundance: .
CDR3nt: TGTGCCAGCAGCTTGGGGCGGGTTTTTAAGCCCCAGCATTTT
CDR3aa: CASSLGRVFKPQHF

v_gene: TRBV9
j_gene: TRBJ2-7
d_gene: TRBD2
abundance: .
CDR3nt: TGTGCCAGCAACAGCGGGGGGCTGACCTACGAGCAGTACTTC
CDR3aa: CASNSGGLTYEQYF

v_gene: TRBV6-4
j_gene: TRBJ2-2
d_gene: .
abundance: .
CDR3nt: TGTGCCATACAGGGCGCCGGGGAGCTGTTTTTT
CDR3aa: CAIQGAGELFF

v_gene: TRBV5-1
j_gene: TRBJ1-4
d_gene: .
abundance: .
CDR3nt: TGCGCCAGCAGCTTGATTGGGGGGGTCGAAGAAAAACTGTTTTTT
CDR3aa: CASSLIGGVEEKLFF

v_gene: TRBV9
j_gene: TRBJ1-3
d_gene: TRBD1
abundance: .
CDR3nt: TGTGCCAGCAGCCCATCGACAGGGGTAAACACCATATATTTT
CDR3aa: CASSPSTGVNTIYF

v_gene: TRBV4-2
j_gene: TRBJ2-1
d_gene: TRBD2
abundance: .
CDR3nt: TGTGCCAGCAGCCAAGAAACTAGCGGGGCCAAGGAGTTCTTC
CDR3aa: CASSQETSGAKEFF

v_gene: TRBV7-8
j_gene: TRBJ2-3
d_gene: .
abundance: .
CDR3nt: TGTGCCAGCAGCTTAACTACCCGAGGGTCAGATACGCAGTATTTT
CDR3aa: CASSLTTRGSDTQYF

v_gene: TRBV19
j_gene: TRBJ1-1
d_gene: .
abundance: .
CDR3nt: TGTGCCAGTAGAGGACAGCACACTGAAGCTTTCTTT
CDR3aa: CASRGQHTEAFF

v_gene: TRBV6-1
j_gene: TRBJ2-3
d_gene: TRBD2
abundance: .
CDR3nt: TGTGCCAGCAGTGAAATTAGCGGGGGGGCAGATACGCAGTATTTT
CDR3aa: CASSEISGGADTQYF

v_gene: TRBV4-1
j_gene: TRBJ2-2
d_gene: TRBD2
abundance: .
CDR3nt: TGCGCCAGCAGCCAAGCGGGGGGGCCGACCGGGGAGCTGTTTTTT
CDR3aa: CASSQAGGPTGELFF

v_gene: TRBV30
j_gene: TRBJ2-7
d_gene: .
abundance: .
CDR3nt: TGTGCCTGCGGTAGCTCCTACGAGCAGTACTTC
CDR3aa: CACGSSYEQYF

v_gene: TRBV27
j_gene: TRBJ2-7
d_gene: .
abundance: .
CDR3nt: TGTGCCAGCATGGGCCTGGTGGGCTACGAGCAGTACTTC
CDR3aa: CASMGLVGYEQYF

v_gene: TRBV11-1
j_gene: TRBJ2-7
d_gene: TRBD1
abundance: .
CDR3nt: TGTGCCAGCAGCTCCGACAGGGGCGAGCAGTACTTC
CDR3aa: CASSSDRGEQYF

v_gene: TRBV19
j_gene: TRBJ1-2
d_gene: .
abundance: .
CDR3nt: TGTGCCAGTAGCCCCCGCGAATATGGCTACACCTTC
CDR3aa: CASSPREYGYTF

v_gene: TRBV5-6
j_gene: TRBJ2-1
d_gene: .
abundance: once
CDR3nt: TGTGCCAGCAGCTTGGGCTCCGGGACTGGGGCCGATGAGCAGTTCTTC
CDR3aa: CASSLGSGTGADEQFF

v_gene: TRBV10-2
j_gene: TRBJ2-5
d_gene: TRBD1
abundance: .
CDR3nt: TGCGCCAGCGGAACCGCCGGGACAGGGGGTGAGACCCAGTACTTC
CDR3aa: CASGTAGTGGETQYF

v_gene: TRBV5-8
j_gene: TRBJ1-5
d_gene: .
abundance: .
CDR3nt: TGTGCCAGCAGCTTGGGGCGGGATCAGCCCCAGCATTTT
CDR3aa: CASSLGRDQPQHF

v_gene: TRBV30
j_gene: TRBJ1-6
d_gene: TRBD1
abundance: .
CDR3nt: TGTGCCTGGACCGACAGGGGAACCAATTCACCCCTCCACTTT
CDR3aa: CAWTDRGTNSPLHF

v_gene: TRBV30
j_gene: TRBJ1-5
d_gene: .
abundance: .
CDR3nt: TGTGCCTGGGGGGCGGGGGGCAATCAGCCCCAGCATTTT
CDR3aa: CAWGAGGNQPQHF